This T cell receptor (beta chain) is from a study of blood T cell repertoires in COVID-19. The CDR3 totals 15 residues. V was clipped by 5 bases and J by 7 bases; unmatched bases: 11. Per the germline V gene, CDR1 is LNHDA and CDR2 is SQIVND (reference sequence). In the original analysis: Estimates of nucleated cell counts were drawn from the amplification of reference gene primers. Profiling relied on immunoSEQ multiplex PCR, and the TCRdb table lists in-frame clones only, not all of them. The V and J calls and clone size are taken from that table; D and trimming were inferred from the DNA. The sample includes roughly 200,000 clones, 80% to 90% of them seen just once.

Source material: peripheral blood. The chain uses TRBV19 and TRBJ2-1; 7 bases line up with TRBD1. The origin of this receptor is a man in his sixties with acute or convalescent COVID-19. The CDR3 protein is CASSPGTVGGNEQFF. CDR3 nucleotides: TGTGCCAGTAGTCCCGGGACAGTAGGGGGTAATGAGCAGTTCTTC.